This entry lists 8 T cell receptor beta chains sequenced from one sample in a study of blood T cell repertoires in COVID-19. Only in-frame clones appear in the TCRdb table, and some are missing; sequencing was by immunoSEQ multiplex PCR. The table lists 350,000 to 450,000 clones, about 86% of them singletons. Sequencing was carried out using peripheral blood. Receptors originate from a woman aged 55-69 years with COVID-19, enrolled during active disease.

This clone was detected many times. The chain joins TRBV5-6 to TRBJ2-5; 7 nucleotides line up with TRBD1. Trimming removed 0 bases from V and 5 bases from J; junction bases left unmatched: 4. The V gene's germline CDR1 is SGHDT and CDR2 YYEEEE. The CDR3 is 14 amino acids. CDR3 coding DNA: TGTGCCAGCAGCTTGGGCAGGGGGTACGAGACCCAGTACTTC. It encodes CASSLGRGYETQYF.

This chain links TRBV5-5 with TRBJ2-4; D is undetermined. CDR1 SGHKS and CDR2 YYEKEE come from the germline V gene (reference sequence). CDR3 size: 14 residues. V lost 2 bases and J lost 0, with 6 bases in between. The chain's CDR3 is CASSFPLAKNIQYF. CDR3 DNA: TGTGCCAGCAGCTTCCCCCTAGCCAAAAACATTCAGTACTTC. Based on the CDR3 plus reference TRBV5-5 and TRBJ2-4, the full variable domain is DAGVTQSPTHLIKTRGQQVTLRCSPISGHKSVSWYQQVLGQGPQFIFQYYEKEERGRGNFPDRFSARQFPNYSSELNVNALLLGDSALYLCASSFPLAKNIQYFGAGTRLSVL.

This sequence joins TRBV2 and TRBJ2-5, with a tentative D call TRBD1 (5 bases). This CDR3 comprises 12 residues. With 8 bases removed from V and 5 bases from J, the gap between germline ends came to 12 bases. CDR1 and CDR2 (germline): SNHLY, FYNNEI. The CDR3 loop reads CASGLGRETQYF. Here the CDR3 DNA reads TGTGCCAGCGGCTTGGGGCGCGAGACCCAGTACTTC.

This chain links TRBV19 with TRBJ1-1; the D gene is possibly TRBD1 (6 bases). V shed 9 bases and J shed 5 bases, with 16 bases lying between them. This CDR3 spans 13 amino acids. The germline gives CDR1 LNHDA, CDR2 SQIVND (reference sequence). The CDR3, as DNA: TGTGCCAGACCGGGACAAAGGAAGACTGAAGCTTTCTTT. The encoded protein is CARPGQRKTEAFF. Using reference TRBV19 and TRBJ1-1 for the parts outside the CDR3, the full variable domain is DGGITQSPKYLFRKEGQNVTLSCEQNLNHDAMYWYRQDPGQGLRLIYYSQIVNDFQKGDIAEGYSVSREKKESFPLTVTSAQKNPTAFYLCARPGQRKTEAFFGQGTRLTVV.

V gene TRBV29-1 combines with J gene TRBJ1-2; the D gene is possibly TRBD1 (6 bases). Germline V gene data show CDR1 as SQVTM and CDR2 as ANQGSEA. Deletions cut 7 bases from V and 2 bases from J, with 17 bases between. This CDR3 contains 14 residues. This chain's CDR3 is CSGARTDANYGYTF. The CDR3 DNA is TGCAGCGGGGCTAGGACAGACGCCAACTATGGCTACACCTTC.

V and J are TRBV18 and TRBJ1-2, with 9 bases aligning to TRBD1. Germline-derived CDR1 and CDR2 are KGHSH and LQKENI. This CDR3 is 14 amino acids long. The ends lost 3 bases at V and 11 bases at J; junction bases unmatched: 10. The CDR3 DNA reads as TGTGCCAGCTCACCGGGACAGGGTGCCGTTGGTTACACCTTC. This sequence encodes CASSPGQGAVGYTF.

The chain links TRBV18 to TRBJ2-3; 9 bases are a match to TRBD2. The CDR3 runs 17 residues. Germline lookup yields CDR1 KGHSH and CDR2 LQKENI. The ends lost 0 bases at V and 3 bases at J; junction bases unmatched: 7. In DNA form, the CDR3 reads TGTGCCAGCTCACCACCTAATCGAGCGGGGGGAACAGATACGCAGTATTTT. This codes for CASSPPNRAGGTDTQYF.

The rearrangement links TRBV6-5 to TRBJ1-2; D might be TRBD1 (6 bases). CDR1 is MNHEY and CDR2 is SVGAGI in the germline V gene. The CDR3 covers 13 residues. V lost 7 bases and J 1 base, leaving 10 bases between the germline ends. The CDR3 DNA is TGTGCCAGCAAACGACAGGTTAACTATGGCTACACCTTC. Its protein product is CASKRQVNYGYTF.